This T cell receptor beta chain was captured in a study of cytomegalovirus exposure and HLA in healthy donors. As concerns this clone: The target antigen is unknown.

TCRdb's table, derived via immunoSEQ multiplex PCR, lists solely in-frame clones and lacks some. This repertoire shows roughly 310,000 clones, roughly 86% found once; its top ten account for around 0.88%. Study-level results: Researchers catalogued roughly 170 TCR beta chains as cytomegalovirus-associated. That first-cohort TCR clusters tended to co-occur in the 130 or so validation repertoires was found in a later analysis.

V dropped 5 bases and J dropped 6; count of bases not matched to a gene: 4. CDR3 length equals 13 residues. Germline V gene lookup returns CDR1 MNHEY and CDR2 SVGAGI. This TCR was sampled from a man aged 25-40 years in good health and CMV-seronegative. V and J are TRBV6-5 and TRBJ2-7; 10 nucleotides align to TRBD1. Sample: PBMCs. This CDR3 reads CASSRDRGAEQYF. CDR3 bases: TGTGCCAGCAGTCGGGACAGGGGCGCCGAGCAGTACTTC.